These 13 T cell receptor beta chains were sequenced from one sample in a study of blood T cell repertoires in COVID-19. The data were produced by immunoSEQ multiplex PCR, yet TCRdb's version contains in-frame clones alone and is incomplete. Of some 280,000 clones listed, around four fifths are singletons. The source material was peripheral blood. The receptors originated from a woman between 45 and 60 years old with active or convalescent COVID-19.

The chain couples TRBV5-5 to TRBJ2-3, with 9 bases lining up with TRBD2. The V and J ends lost 3 bases and 2 bases, in that order; junction bases with no gene match: 7. Germline CDR1 SGHKS, CDR2 YYEKEE (reference sequence). CDR3 size: 16 residues. Written as DNA, the CDR3 is TGTGCCAGCAGCTCATCCCTAGCGGGACTCACAGATACGCAGTATTTT. Amino acids: CASSSSLAGLTDTQYF.

The rearrangement links TRBV27 to TRBJ1-1, with 7 bases matching TRBD1. The length of the CDR3 is 13 residues. Trimming at V came to 4 bases and at J to 10 bases, leaving 9 bases not matched to a gene. CDR1 is MNHEY and CDR2 is SMNVEV in the germline V gene (reference sequence). The CDR3 nucleotides are TGTGCCAGCAGTTGGGACAGACAGTCGGGAGCTTTCTTT. Protein sequence: CASSWDRQSGAFF.

V and J are TRBV5-4 and TRBJ1-2, with 9 bases lining up with TRBD1. This CDR3 is 15 amino acids long. Germline CDR1 is SGHNT and CDR2 is YYREEE (reference sequence). V lost 4 bases to trimming and J lost 4 bases; unmatched junction nucleotides: 8. CDR3 sequence: CASSQGTGPFYGYTF. CDR3 bases: TGTGCCAGCAGCCAAGGGACAGGGCCGTTCTATGGCTACACCTTC.

This clone has more than one count but fewer than ten. This chain connects TRBV28 to TRBJ1-2, with 7 nucleotides matching TRBD1. Per the germline V gene, CDR1 is MDHEN and CDR2 is SYDVKM. The V gene end was trimmed by 5 bases and the J gene end by 8 bases; junction bases not matched to a gene: 11. This CDR3 is 14 amino acids long. The CDR3 region is CASSTPTGIQGYTF. The CDR3 DNA is TGTGCCAGCAGTACCCCGACAGGGATACAAGGCTACACCTTC.

This CDR3 reads CASSLDRPGRQYF. CDR3 bases: TGCGCCAGCAGCCTGGACAGACCCGGCCGGCAGTACTTC. The chain combines TRBV5-1 with TRBJ2-7, with D maybe TRBD1 (6 bases). This CDR3 has 13 residues. Trimming shortened V by 4 bases and J by 9 bases, and 17 bases separated the two germline ends. The germline V gene has CDR1 SGHRS and CDR2 YFSETQ.

The rearrangement links TRBV12-3 or TRBV12-4 to TRBJ2-7, with D unclear. CDR3 length equals 13 residues. Trimming pared 5 bases from V and 3 bases from J, leaving 11 bases between. In DNA, the CDR3 is TGTGCCAGCAGTCAAGACACGTACTACGAGCAGTACTTC. Residues: CASSQDTYYEQYF.

CDR3 DNA: TGTGCCAGCGACAGAAAAAGGAATTCACCCCTCCACTTT. Its translation is CASDRKRNSPLHF. The chain has TRBV14 and TRBJ1-6; the D gene is possibly TRBD1 (5 bases). Germline V lookup: CDR1 SGHDN, CDR2 FVKESK. The V end lost 8 bases, the J end lost 7 bases, and 12 bases lay between the germline ends. The CDR3 covers 13 residues.

The rearrangement links TRBV19 to TRBJ2-7; no firm D call. Germline V CDR1 and CDR2: LNHDA, SQIVND (reference sequence). The CDR3 is 14 amino acids. Trimming removed 7 bases from V and 0 bases from J, with 13 bases in between. CDR3 sequence (DNA): TGTGCCAGTACAAGCAGCGCCAGCTCCTACGAGCAGTACTTC. Its translation: CASTSSASSYEQYF.

This chain links TRBV6-5 with TRBJ1-6; 9 bases map to TRBD1. CDR3 size: 14 residues. Germline-derived CDR1 and CDR2 are MNHEY and SVGAGI. The ends lost 5 bases at V and 9 bases at J; junction bases unmatched: 5. DNA of the CDR3: TGTGCCAGCAGTCCACAGGGGGCAGGTTCACCCCTCCACTTT. This translates into CASSPQGAGSPLHF.

The rearrangement uses TRBV28 and TRBJ1-2, with D tentatively TRBD1 (6 bases). From germline, CDR1 is MDHEN and CDR2 SYDVKM. CDR3 length: 17 amino acids. The V end was cut by 3 bases, the J end by 3 bases, with 20 bases between. CDR3 sequence: CASSFMVRVGADYGYTF. The CDR3 DNA reads as TGTGCCAGCAGTTTTATGGTCCGGGTGGGGGCGGACTATGGCTACACCTTC.

The chain joins TRBV19 to TRBJ2-3; D is possibly TRBD2 (6 bases). Trimming pared 7 bases from V and 5 bases from J, leaving 13 bases between. Germline V gene data show CDR1 as LNHDA and CDR2 as SQIVND (reference sequence). The CDR3 consists of 13 residues. The CDR3 bases are TGTGCCAGTACATCGGGAGTTGGAGATACGCAGTATTTT. Its translation is CASTSGVGDTQYF.

This clone was observed once. The J gene is TRBJ2-7, the V gene TRBV9; D is perhaps TRBD2 (5 bases). Per germline, CDR1 SGDLS and CDR2 YYNGEE. V was cut by 4 bases and J by 6 bases, with 26 bases left in between. The CDR3 consists of 17 residues. This CDR3 reads CASSPILPRGEHVEQYF. The CDR3 DNA is TGTGCCAGCAGCCCTATCCTCCCCCGGGGAGAGCACGTCGAGCAGTACTTC.

This clone has only a few counts. The chain has TRBV19 and TRBJ1-5, with TRBD1 matching 7 bases. CDR3 size: 14 residues. Looked up from germline, CDR1 is LNHDA and CDR2 is SQIVND (reference sequence). Trimming removed 10 bases from V and 2 bases from J; junction bases left unmatched: 8. The CDR3 spells CATRQGSGNQPQHF. In DNA form, the CDR3 reads TGTGCCACTCGACAGGGTTCGGGCAATCAGCCCCAGCATTTT.